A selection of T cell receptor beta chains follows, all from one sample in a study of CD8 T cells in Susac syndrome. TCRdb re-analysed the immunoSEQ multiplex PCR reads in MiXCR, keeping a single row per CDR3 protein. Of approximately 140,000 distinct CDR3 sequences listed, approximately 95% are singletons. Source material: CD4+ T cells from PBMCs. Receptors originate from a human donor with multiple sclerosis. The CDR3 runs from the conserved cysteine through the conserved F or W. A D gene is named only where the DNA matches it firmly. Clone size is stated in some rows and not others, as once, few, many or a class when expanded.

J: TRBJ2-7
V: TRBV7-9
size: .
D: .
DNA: TGTGCCAGCAGCTTTATGGGAATCCACGAGCAGTACTTC
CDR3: CASSFMGIHEQYF

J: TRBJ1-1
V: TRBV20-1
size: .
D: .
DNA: TGCAGTGCTAGAGGCAGGAGCACTGAAGCTTTCTTT
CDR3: CSARGRSTEAFF

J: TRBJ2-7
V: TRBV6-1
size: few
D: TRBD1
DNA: TGTGCCATCTCTCCCCGACAGGGCTACGAGCAGTACTTC
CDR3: CAISPRQGYEQYF

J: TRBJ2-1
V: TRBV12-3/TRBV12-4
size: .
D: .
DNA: TGTGCCAGCAAGCCCCCCGGGGCGTACAATGAGCAGTTCTTC
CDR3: CASKPPGAYNEQFF

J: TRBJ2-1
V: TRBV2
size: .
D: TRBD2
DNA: TGTGCCAGCAGTGATTGGGTGGCGAGCGGGGACTACAATGAGCAGTTCTTC
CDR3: CASSDWVASGDYNEQFF

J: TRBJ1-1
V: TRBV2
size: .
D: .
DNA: TGTGCCAGCAGAGGCACAGTCGGGGACACTGAAGCTTTCTTT
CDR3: CASRGTVGDTEAFF

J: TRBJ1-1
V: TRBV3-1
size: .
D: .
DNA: TGTGCCAGCAGCTCGATAGCGAACACTGAAGCTTTCTTT
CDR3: CASSSIANTEAFF

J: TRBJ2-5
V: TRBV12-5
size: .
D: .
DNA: TGTGCTAGTGGTTTGGGAGAGACCCAGTACTTC
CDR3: CASGLGETQYF

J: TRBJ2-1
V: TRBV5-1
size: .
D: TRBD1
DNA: TGCGCCAGCAGCACCACGCCGGGCGGGACAGGACTATACAATGAGCAGTTCTTC
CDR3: CASSTTPGGTGLYNEQFF

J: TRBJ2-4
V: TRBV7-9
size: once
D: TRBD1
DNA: TGTGCCAGCAGCTCACCTAGGGACAGTATACTAGCCAAAAACATTCAGTACTTC
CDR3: CASSSPRDSILAKNIQYF

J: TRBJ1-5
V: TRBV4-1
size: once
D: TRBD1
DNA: TGCGCCAGCAGCCAAGATTGGACAGGGTTGCATTTT
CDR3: CASSQDWTGLHF

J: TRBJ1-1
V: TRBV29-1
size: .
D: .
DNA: TGCAGCGTCGGACAGCCGAACACTGAAGCTTTCTTT
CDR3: CSVGQPNTEAFF

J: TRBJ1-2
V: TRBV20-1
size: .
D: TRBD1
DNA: TGCAGTGCTTTACCCCCCGCCGGGACAGGGGAAAACTATGGCTACACCTTC
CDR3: CSALPPAGTGENYGYTF

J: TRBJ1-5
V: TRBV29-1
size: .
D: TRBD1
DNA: TGCAGCGTGAGCCTTTACGGGACAGGGGGGGCTCAGCCCCAGCATTTT
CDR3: CSVSLYGTGGAQPQHF

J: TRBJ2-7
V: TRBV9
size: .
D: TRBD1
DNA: TGTGCCAGCAGCGAGGGACAGGGCCTTGGAGAGCAGTACTTC
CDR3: CASSEGQGLGEQYF

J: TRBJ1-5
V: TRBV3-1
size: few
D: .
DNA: TGTGCCAGCAGCCAAGATCGGGATCAGCCCCAGCATTTT
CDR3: CASSQDRDQPQHF

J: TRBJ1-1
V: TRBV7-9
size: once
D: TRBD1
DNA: TGTGCCAGCAGCCCAAACAGGGGGCTCGTTACTGAAGCTTTCTTT
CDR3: CASSPNRGLVTEAFF

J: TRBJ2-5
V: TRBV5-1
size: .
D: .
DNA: TGCGCCAGCAGCTTGGCCGGGACGTCTGTTGAGACCCAGTACTTC
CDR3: CASSLAGTSVETQYF

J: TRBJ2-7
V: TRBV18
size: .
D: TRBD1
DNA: TGTGCCAGCGCGGACAGGTACGAGCAGTACTTC
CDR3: CASADRYEQYF

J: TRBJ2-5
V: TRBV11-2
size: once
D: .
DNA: TGTGCCAGCAGCCACGACTCGGAGACCCAGTACTTC
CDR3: CASSHDSETQYF

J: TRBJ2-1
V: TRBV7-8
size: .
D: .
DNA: TGTGCCAGCAGCTTAGGGCTCCACACCCTCTCCTACAATGAGCAGTTCTTC
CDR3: CASSLGLHTLSYNEQFF

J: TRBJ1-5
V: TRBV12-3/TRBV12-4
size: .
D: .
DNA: TGTGCCAGCACAACTGGGGGGAAGCCCCAGCATTTT
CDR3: CASTTGGKPQHF

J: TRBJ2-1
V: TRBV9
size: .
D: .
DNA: TGTGCCAGCAGCGTAGCCCCCTTGACTCCCAGCTCCTACAATGAGCAGTTCTTC
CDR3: CASSVAPLTPSSYNEQFF

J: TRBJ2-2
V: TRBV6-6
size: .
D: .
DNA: TGTGCCAGCAGTTACGCGGCAGGGAACACCGGGGAGCTGTTTTTT
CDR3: CASSYAAGNTGELFF

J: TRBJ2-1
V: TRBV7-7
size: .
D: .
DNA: TGTGCCAGCAGCTTAAGTCTCTACAATGAGCAGTTCTTC
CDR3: CASSLSLYNEQFF

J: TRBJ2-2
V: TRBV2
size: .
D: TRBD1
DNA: TGTGCCAGCAGAGGACAGGCGACCAACACCGGGGAGCTGTTTTTT
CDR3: CASRGQATNTGELFF

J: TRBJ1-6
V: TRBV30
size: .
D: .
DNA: TGTGCCTGGAGTTTGGACAGAAGGTCACCCCTCCACTTT
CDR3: CAWSLDRRSPLHF

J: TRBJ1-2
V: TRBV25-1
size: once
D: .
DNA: TGTGCCAGCACCACGACCGATAACTATGGCTACACCTTC
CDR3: CASTTTDNYGYTF

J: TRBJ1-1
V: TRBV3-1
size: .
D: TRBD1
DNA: TGTGCCAGCAGCCCCCGGACAGGGGAAGCTTTCTTT
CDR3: CASSPRTGEAFF

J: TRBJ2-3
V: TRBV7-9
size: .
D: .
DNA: TGTGCCAGCGGGGGCGTGGATACGCAGTATTTT
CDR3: CASGGVDTQYF

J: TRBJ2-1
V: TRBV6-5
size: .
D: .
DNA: TGTGCCAGCAGTTACGGGCGACAGGCAAACTCCTACAATGAGCAGTTCTTC
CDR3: CASSYGRQANSYNEQFF

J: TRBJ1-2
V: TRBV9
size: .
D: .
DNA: TGTGCCAGCAGCGTGGGCAGGGGCGCCGGCTATGGCTACACCTTC
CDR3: CASSVGRGAGYGYTF

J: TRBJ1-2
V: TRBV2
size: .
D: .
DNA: TGTGCCAGCAGTGGGACTATCCCCTCGGGGTATGGCTACACCTTC
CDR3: CASSGTIPSGYGYTF

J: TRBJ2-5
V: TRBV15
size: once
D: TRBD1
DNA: TGTGCCACCAGCAGAGAAACAGGGGGCGGCCAAGAGACCCAGTACTTC
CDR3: CATSRETGGGQETQYF